This T cell receptor (beta chain) was captured in a study of CD8+ T cells in alopecia areata. Per the germline V gene, CDR1 is SGHVS and CDR2 is FNYEAQ. The trim removed 5 bases at V and 5 bases at J, leaving 11 bases unmatched. This CDR3 is 17 amino acids long. RNA extraction was followed by reverse transcription into cDNA, which acted as the sequencing template. Produced via immunoSEQ multiplex PCR; TCRdb's table is partial and in-frame only. The sample records approximately 90,000 clones, just over 70% being singletons. Noted treatment: oral pan-JAK inhibitor, 5-10 mg twice daily. The study team obtained lesional scalp punch biopsies and peripheral blood from alopecia areata patients. General study results and limits: More clonal than normal scalp was lesional scalp, particularly alopecia totalis/universalis. Tofacitinib delivered significant drops in scalp clonality and in expanded CD8+ clones among the top 100.

For this clone: Antigen unknown.

The TCR was taken from a human donor with alopecia areata. The specimen comprised CD8+ T cells sorted from blood, sampled between weeks 43 and 45, from a patient treated with tofacitinib. V usage is TRBV7-6 and J usage is TRBJ2-5, with 13 bases matching TRBD2. The CDR3 sequence: CASSPTSGGAKEETQYF. Here the CDR3 DNA reads TGTGCCAGCAGCCCCACTAGCGGGGGGGCCAAGGAGGAGACCCAGTACTTC.